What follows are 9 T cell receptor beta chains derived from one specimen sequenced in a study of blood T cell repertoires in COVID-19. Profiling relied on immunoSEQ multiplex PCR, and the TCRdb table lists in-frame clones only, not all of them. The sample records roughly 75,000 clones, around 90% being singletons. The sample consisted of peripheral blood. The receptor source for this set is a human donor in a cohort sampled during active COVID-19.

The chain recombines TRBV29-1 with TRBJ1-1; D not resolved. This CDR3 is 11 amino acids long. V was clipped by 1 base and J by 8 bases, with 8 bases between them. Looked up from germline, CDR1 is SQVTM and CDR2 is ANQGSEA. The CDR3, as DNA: TGCAGCGTTGAAGGGACGGGAGAAGCTTTCTTT. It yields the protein CSVEGTGEAFF.

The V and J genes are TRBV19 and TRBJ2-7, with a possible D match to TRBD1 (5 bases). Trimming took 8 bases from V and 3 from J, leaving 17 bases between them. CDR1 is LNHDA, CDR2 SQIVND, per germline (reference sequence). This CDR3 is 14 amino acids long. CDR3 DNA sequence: TGTGCCAGTTCTGGGGCGGTAGGGGACTACGAGCAGTACTTC. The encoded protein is CASSGAVGDYEQYF.

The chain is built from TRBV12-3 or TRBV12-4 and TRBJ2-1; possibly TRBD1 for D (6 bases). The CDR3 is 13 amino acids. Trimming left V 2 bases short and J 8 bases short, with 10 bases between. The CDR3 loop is CASSLWGPDEQFF. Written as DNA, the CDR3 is TGTGCCAGCAGTTTATGGGGGCCGGATGAGCAGTTCTTC.

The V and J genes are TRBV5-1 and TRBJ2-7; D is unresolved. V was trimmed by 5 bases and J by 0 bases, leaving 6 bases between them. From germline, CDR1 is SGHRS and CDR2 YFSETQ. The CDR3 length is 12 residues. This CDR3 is CASRKSSYEQYF. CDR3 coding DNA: TGCGCCAGCAGGAAGAGCTCCTACGAGCAGTACTTC.

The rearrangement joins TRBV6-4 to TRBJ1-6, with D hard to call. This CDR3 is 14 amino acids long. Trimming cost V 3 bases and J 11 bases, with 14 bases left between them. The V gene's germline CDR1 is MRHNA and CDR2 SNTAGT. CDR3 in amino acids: CASSDGSLATPLHF. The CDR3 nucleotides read TGTGCCAGCAGTGATGGCAGCTTAGCGACACCCCTCCACTTT.

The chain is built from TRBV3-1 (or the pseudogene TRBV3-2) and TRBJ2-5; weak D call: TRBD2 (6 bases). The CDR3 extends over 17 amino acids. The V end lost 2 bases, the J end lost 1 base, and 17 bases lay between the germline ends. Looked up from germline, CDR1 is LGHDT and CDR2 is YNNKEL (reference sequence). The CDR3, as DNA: TGTGCCAGCAGCCAACGGAAGGGGATAGCGGCCCAAGAGACCCAGTACTTC. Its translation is CASSQRKGIAAQETQYF.

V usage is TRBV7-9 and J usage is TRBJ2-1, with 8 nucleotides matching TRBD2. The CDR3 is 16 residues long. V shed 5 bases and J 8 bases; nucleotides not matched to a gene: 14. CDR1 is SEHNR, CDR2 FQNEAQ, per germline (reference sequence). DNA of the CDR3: TGTGCCAGCAGCATCCTAGCGGGCCAGGCCTCCTATGAGCAGTTCTTC. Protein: CASSILAGQASYEQFF.

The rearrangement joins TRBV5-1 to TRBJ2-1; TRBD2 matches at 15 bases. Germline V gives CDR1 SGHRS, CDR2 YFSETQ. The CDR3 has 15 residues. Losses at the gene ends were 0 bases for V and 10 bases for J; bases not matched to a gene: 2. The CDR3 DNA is TGCGCCAGCAGCTTGGAAGGGACTAGCGGGGGGGAGCAGTTCTTC. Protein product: CASSLEGTSGGEQFF.

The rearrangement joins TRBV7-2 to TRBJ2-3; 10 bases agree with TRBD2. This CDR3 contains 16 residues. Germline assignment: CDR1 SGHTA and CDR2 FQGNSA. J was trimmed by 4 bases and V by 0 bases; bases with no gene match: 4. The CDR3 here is CASSLAERGGSDTQYF. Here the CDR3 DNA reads TGTGCCAGCAGCTTAGCCGAGCGGGGGGGCTCAGATACGCAGTATTTT.